This T cell receptor beta chain was captured in a study of T cell responses to AZD1222 COVID-19 vaccine. V was trimmed by 4 bases and J by 0 bases, leaving 18 bases between them. The CDR3 extends over 17 amino acids. In germline, CDR1 is SGHDN, CDR2 FVKESK. Comments on this clone: Its antigen remains unidentified.

Profiling relied on immunoSEQ multiplex PCR, and the TCRdb table lists in-frame clones only, not all of them. The sample contains 100,000 to 150,000 clones, less than 95% of which appear only once. Study-wide points: Of spike-specific TCRs, nearly half reportedly target regions left unmutated in variants. Females made up more of the donors, who were largely white British, and clonal diversity may have come out too low.

The specimen was peripheral blood, collected on day 0 of MenACWY control vaccination. The origin of this receptor is an adult in good health. J is TRBJ1-1 and V is TRBV14, with D perhaps matching TRBD1 (6 bases). CDR3 in amino acids: CASSPLRGALMNTEAFF. CDR3 sequence (DNA): TGTGCCAGCAGCCCCCTCCGGGGGGCCCTCATGAACACTGAAGCTTTCTTT.